These 23 T cell receptor beta chains were sequenced from one sample in a study of regulatory T cells in long-lasting Graves disease. This sample's time point: newly diagnosed GD, antithyroid drugs for less than 3 months. Extracted PBMC RNA gave rise to the TCR library. Arm-PCR of CDR3 regions with iRepertoire HTBI primers generated TCR beta libraries. Using its own MiXCR run on the multiplex PCR reads, TCRdb lists one record per CDR3 protein. The sample shows over 350,000 distinct CDR3 sequences, around 13% of them seen only once. This same sample was also part of a study on T cells in Graves' hyperthyroidism and ophthalmopathy.

Sequenced here: peripheral blood mononuclear cells (PBMCs), sampled at new diagnosis, from a patient treated with antithyroid drugs. The receptor source for this set is a woman in her forties or fifties with Graves disease.

This clonotype was counted at least ten times. V is TRBV5-5 and J is TRBJ1-1; D might be TRBD1 (5 bases). Germline CDR1 reads SGHKS; CDR2 reads YYEKEE (reference sequence). V gave up 4 bases and J gave up 4 bases, with 11 bases separating them. CDR3 length: 13 amino acids. CDR3 DNA sequence: TGTGCCAGCAGCAAGGGGAGAGGCACTGAAGCTTTCTTT. This gives the protein CASSKGRGTEAFF.

The sample holds many counts of this clonotype. The chain is built from TRBV7-6 and TRBJ2-7; 14 nucleotides match TRBD2. The V and J ends lost 4 bases and 6 bases, in that order; junction bases with no gene match: 8. Germline CDR1 SGHVS, CDR2 FNYEAQ. The CDR3 covers 16 residues. The CDR3 bases are TGTGCCAGCAGCTCAGGAGGGGGACTAGCGGGAGTCGAGCAGTACTTC. Translation gives CASSSGGGLAGVEQYF.

There are a few counts of this clonotype. This chain uses TRBV30 with TRBJ1-5, with D perhaps matching TRBD1 (6 bases). Germline V gene sequence: CDR1 GTSNPN, CDR2 SVGIG (reference sequence). This CDR3 spans 14 amino acids. The V and J ends lost 7 bases and 3 bases respectively, with 16 bases between them. The CDR3 spells CALGGTRLNQPQHF. The CDR3, as DNA: TGTGCCTTGGGAGGGACAAGACTCAATCAGCCCCAGCATTTT.

In the case of this clonotype: An end of the junction does not agree with germline; a read error may underlie this. V is TRBV27 and J is TRBJ2-3; no reliable D call. Germline V CDR1 and CDR2: MNHEY, SMNVEV (reference sequence). The CDR3 runs 13 residues. The chain's CDR3 is CASSRLSTDTQCF. The CDR3, as DNA: TGTGCCAGCAGTAGATTGAGCACAGATACGCAGTGTTTT.

V and J are TRBV18 and TRBJ2-1; 12 bases are shared with TRBD2. The CDR3 extends over 18 amino acids. Trimming removed 3 bases from V and 11 bases from J; junction bases left unmatched: 17. From germline, CDR1 is KGHSH and CDR2 LQKENI. In nucleotides, the CDR3 is TGTGCCAGCTCACCTGGACGCCGGCTAGCGGGAGGGCCTTATAAGCAGTTCTTC. Translating gives CASSPGRRLAGGPYKQFF.

This sequence joins TRBV6-1 and TRBJ2-7, with 8 bases fitting TRBD2. Per the germline V gene, CDR1 is MNHNS and CDR2 is SASEGT. The junction had 8 bases not matched to a gene; V was cut back by 7 bases and J by 3 bases. This CDR3 is 14 amino acids long. CDR3 region: CASTSGGTHYEQYF. The DNA of the CDR3 is TGTGCCAGCACCTCGGGGGGGACGCACTACGAGCAGTACTTC.

In its sample, this clonotype was seen many times. The rearrangement joins TRBV29-1 to TRBJ1-2, with D uncertain. This CDR3 region has 14 residues. Germline values: CDR1 SQVTM, CDR2 ANQGSEA. V was trimmed by 4 bases and J by 1 base, leaving 13 bases between them. The CDR3 spells CSVVRIGINYGYTF. The CDR3 DNA sequence: TGCAGCGTTGTAAGGATTGGGATTAACTATGGCTACACCTTC.

The table lists this clonotype with many counts. This sequence joins TRBV15 and TRBJ1-2; D not resolved. V was trimmed by 3 bases and J by 5 bases, leaving 7 bases between them. This CDR3 contains 12 residues. Germline-derived CDR1 and CDR2 are LNHNV and YYDKDF (reference sequence). Written as DNA, the CDR3 is TGTGCCACCAGCAGGCAGGATTATGGCTACACCTTC. Protein product: CATSRQDYGYTF.

This chain uses TRBV18 with TRBJ2-7, with D tentatively TRBD1 (6 bases). The V gene lost 3 bases and the J gene lost 3 bases, with 12 bases spanning the gap. This CDR3 has 14 amino acids. Germline V gene sequence: CDR1 KGHSH, CDR2 LQKENI. Here the CDR3 DNA reads TGTGCCAGCTCACCCCGGGACATCCACTACGAGCAGTACTTC. Amino acids: CASSPRDIHYEQYF.

The V gene is TRBV30, the J gene TRBJ1-3; 8 bases align to TRBD1. Germline CDR1 and CDR2: GTSNPN and SVGIG (reference sequence). This CDR3 has 15 residues. With 5 bases clipped from V and 2 bases from J, the junction kept 8 bases outside the gene matches. The CDR3 spells CAWSPGRGPGNTIYF. In DNA, the CDR3 is TGTGCCTGGTCCCCTGGCAGGGGGCCTGGAAACACCATATATTTT.

This clonotype showed up many times. The gene calls are TRBV28 and TRBJ1-6; no clear D. V shed 8 bases and J shed 10 bases, with 15 bases lying between them. Germline assignment: CDR1 MDHEN and CDR2 SYDVKM. The CDR3 contains 13 residues. The chain's CDR3 is CASSQHSVSPLHF. DNA of the CDR3: TGTGCCAGCTCTCAGCATTCGGTCTCACCCCTCCACTTT.

In its sample, this clonotype was seen many times. The chain joins TRBV3-1 to TRBJ1-5; perhaps TRBD1 as D (6 bases). The V and J ends lost 1 base and 7 bases respectively, with 11 bases between them. In germline, CDR1 is LGHDT, CDR2 YNNKEL (reference sequence). The CDR3 is made up of 14 amino acids. This CDR3 is CASSQGGREQPQHF. Here the CDR3 DNA reads TGTGCCAGCAGCCAAGGGGGGCGCGAACAGCCCCAGCATTTT.

This clonotype has a count of ten or more. V is TRBV2 and J is TRBJ2-1, with D possibly TRBD2 on 5 matching bases. Trimming left V 6 bases short and J 5 bases short, with 17 bases between. Germline V gene lookup returns CDR1 SNHLY and CDR2 FYNNEI. CDR3 length: 15 amino acids. Here the CDR3 reads CASSAGGSGHNEQFF. The CDR3 nucleotides are TGTGCCAGCAGCGCGGGTGGAAGCGGCCACAATGAGCAGTTCTTC. The full variable domain, completed using reference TRBV2 and TRBJ2-1, is EPEVTQTPSHQVTQMGQEVILRCVPISNHLYFYWYRQILGQKVEFLVSFYNNEISEKSEIFDDQFSVERPDGSNFTLKIRSTKLEDSAMYFCASSAGGSGHNEQFFGPGTRLTVL.

This clonotype turned up a few times. The chain employs TRBV5-4 and TRBJ2-4, with D possibly being TRBD2 (5 bases). V gave up 4 bases and J gave up 0 bases, with 8 bases separating them. This CDR3 has 14 amino acids. Germline lookup yields CDR1 SGHNT and CDR2 YYREEE (reference sequence). The CDR3 DNA is TGTGCCAGCAGCCCCGGGGAAGCCAAAAACATTCAGTACTTC. Translated, it gives CASSPGEAKNIQYF.

This clonotype was detected only once. V usage is TRBV6-5 and J usage is TRBJ2-7, with 10 bases identical to TRBD2. Trimming took 0 bases from V and 1 from J; bases not matched to a gene: 3. This CDR3 comprises 16 residues. Germline V gives CDR1 MNHEY, CDR2 SVGAGI. In DNA, the CDR3 is TGTGCCAGCAGTTACTCACTAGCGGGAACATCCTACGAGCAGTACTTC. Its protein is CASSYSLAGTSYEQYF.

This clonotype was detected ten times or more. The genes are TRBV7-3 and TRBJ2-2; D might be TRBD1 or TRBD2, each matching 5 bases. Germline CDR1 SGHTA, CDR2 FQGTGA. Between the trimmed V and J ends, which lost 6 bases and 6 bases, there was a span of 8 bases. The CDR3 is 12 residues long. CDR3 in amino acids: CASRGEAGELFF. For the CDR3, the DNA is TGTGCCAGCAGGGGGGAAGCCGGGGAGCTGTTTTTT.

The chain recombines TRBV19 with TRBJ2-1; 8 bases line up with TRBD1. Unmatched junction bases numbered 10, after V lost 9 bases and J lost 9 bases. CDR3 length equals 13 residues. Germline CDR1 and CDR2: LNHDA and SQIVND (reference sequence). CDR3 nucleotides: TGTGCCAGATCAGGACAGGGAGAAGGTGAGCAGTTCTTC. Its translation is CARSGQGEGEQFF. Based on the CDR3 plus reference TRBV19 and TRBJ2-1, the full variable domain is DGGITQSPKYLFRKEGQNVTLSCEQNLNHDAMYWYRQDPGQGLRLIYYSQIVNDFQKGDIAEGYSVSREKKESFPLTVTSAQKNPTAFYLCARSGQGEGEQFFGPGTRLTVL.

About this clonotype: At one end, the junction sequence differs from germline, possibly due to a read error. J is TRBJ2-7 and V is TRBV3-1; the D is unclear. The CDR3 runs 11 residues. CDR1 LGHDT and CDR2 YNNKEL come from the germline V gene (reference sequence). In DNA form, the CDR3 reads TGTGCCAGCAGCCAAGAAGAGTCCTGGCACTTC. Its translation: CASSQEESWHF.

This clonotype occurred a few times. The J gene is TRBJ2-1, the V gene TRBV7-2; possible D gene TRBD1, 7 bases. There are 16 residues in the CDR3. CDR1 and CDR2 (germline): SGHTA, FQGNSA. Trimming pared 7 bases from V and 4 bases from J, leaving 20 bases between. Written as DNA, the CDR3 is TGTGCCAGCAAGCCAACGCGGGACAGACTGTACAATGAGCAGTTCTTC. Amino acid sequence: CASKPTRDRLYNEQFF.

The gene calls are TRBV25-1 and TRBJ2-5; 7 nucleotides match TRBD2. V shed 4 bases and J 5 bases; nucleotides not matched to a gene: 10. Germline lookup yields CDR1 MGHDK and CDR2 SYGVNS. The CDR3 consists of 15 residues. CDR3 in DNA: TGTGCCAGCAGTGGCCCTCGGCTAGCGGAGGAGACCCAGTACTTC. Translating gives CASSGPRLAEETQYF.

This clonotype was seen a handful of times. This chain uses TRBV3-1 with TRBJ1-3; no reliable D call. Germline V gives CDR1 LGHDT, CDR2 YNNKEL (reference sequence). V lost 1 base to trimming and J lost 2 bases, with 6 bases between them. The CDR3 has 14 residues. The chain's CDR3 is CASSQGQAGNTIYF. CDR3 in DNA: TGTGCCAGCAGCCAAGGGCAGGCTGGAAACACCATATATTTT.

This chain joins TRBV2 and TRBJ2-2; 8 bases line up with TRBD1. Unmatched junction bases numbered 6, after V lost 7 bases and J lost 2 bases. The CDR3 is made up of 15 amino acids. Germline CDR1 reads SNHLY; CDR2 reads FYNNEI. CDR3 residues: CASTGTGQNTGELFF. Here the CDR3 DNA reads TGTGCCAGCACAGGGACAGGACAAAACACCGGGGAGCTGTTTTTT.

Remarks on this clonotype: A read error may account for a junction end that differs from germline. J is TRBJ2-1 and V is TRBV15; D is uncertain. CDR3 length equals 10 residues. CDR1 is LNHNV and CDR2 is YYDKDF in the germline V gene (reference sequence). CDR3 coding DNA: TGTGTCACCAGCAACGAGGAGCAGTTCTTC. This sequence encodes CVTSNEEQFF.